The rows below give T cell receptor beta chains drawn from one sample of a study of CD49a tissue-resident CD8 T cells in human skin. Generated by immunoSEQ multiplex PCR, the TCRdb table keeps only in-frame clones and is missing some. In the table there are over a thousand clones, 60% to 85% of which are singletons. The specimen was CD103- CD8+ T cells sorted from skin dermis. These receptors were taken from a human donor in good health. CDR3s include the opening cysteine and the closing phenylalanine or tryptophan. A D gene is named only where the DNA matches it firmly. Expanded clones are given a class, and other clones once, few, many or no size at all.

.,TRBV28,.,TRBJ1-5,15,CASSLLVQGNQPQHF,TGTGCCAGCAGCCTTCTCGTCCAGGGAAATCAGCCCCAGCATTTT
.,TRBV5-6,.,TRBJ2-7,15,CASSLCCGTSYEQYF,TGTGCCAGCAGCTTATGTTGCGGAACTTCCTACGAGCAGTACTTC
.,TRBV7-2,.,TRBJ1-2,12,CASYRRLYGYTF,TGTGCCAGCTACAGGAGACTCTATGGCTACACCTTC
.,TRBV2,TRBD1,TRBJ1-5,15,CASSTSGTGNQPQHF,TGTGCCAGCAGTACCTCCGGGACAGGTAATCAGCCCCAGCATTTT
.,TRBV19,TRBD1,TRBJ1-5,17,CASKPRQGAPWNQPQHF,TGTGCCAGTAAGCCCCGACAGGGGGCGCCGTGGAATCAGCCCCAGCATTTT
.,TRBV6-1,.,TRBJ2-7,13,CASSGGGTYEQYF,TGTGCCAGCAGTGGGGGAGGAACCTACGAGCAGTACTTC
.,TRBV6-6,TRBD1,TRBJ2-2,14,CASSGQGNTGELFF,TGTGCCAGCAGTGGACAGGGAAACACCGGGGAGCTGTTTTTT
.,TRBV9,.,TRBJ1-6,14,CASSVGHYNSPLHF,TGTGCCAGCAGCGTAGGGCACTATAATTCACCCCTCCACTTT
.,TRBV4-3,.,TRBJ2-7,15,CASSGTQGLPYEQYF,TGCGCCAGCAGCGGAACCCAGGGGTTGCCCTACGAGCAGTACTTC
.,TRBV5-8,TRBD1,TRBJ2-4,15,CASSQKTGTVSIQYF,TGTGCCAGCAGCCAGAAGACAGGGACGGTTTCCATTCAGTACTTC
.,TRBV4-2,.,TRBJ1-2,17,CASSQEKGTPAMLGYTF,TGTGCCAGCAGCCAAGAAAAGGGGACTCCGGCTATGCTTGGCTACACCTTC
once,TRBV7-8,TRBD1,TRBJ1-5,15,CASSLNRGKNQPQHF,TGTGCCAGCAGCTTAAACAGGGGGAAGAATCAGCCCCAGCATTTT
.,TRBV25-1,.,TRBJ1-2,13,CASTSGTHYGYTF,TGTGCCAGCACCTCCGGGACACACTATGGCTACACCTTC
.,TRBV14,TRBD1,TRBJ2-2,15,CASSQGTGGGGELFF,TGTGCCAGCAGCCAAGGGACAGGGGGCGGCGGGGAGCTGTTTTTT
few,TRBV4-2,TRBD1,TRBJ2-4,14,CASSHPGQGDIQYF,TGTGCCAGCAGCCACCCGGGACAGGGAGACATTCAGTACTTC
once,TRBV27,.,TRBJ1-5,17,CASSSGRAGRDNQPQHF,TGTGCCAGCAGTTCGGGGAGGGCGGGCCGGGACAATCAGCCCCAGCATTTT
once,TRBV2,.,TRBJ1-2,13,CASTPRRDYGYTF,TGTGCCAGCACCCCGCGCAGGGACTATGGCTACACCTTC
.,TRBV6-6,TRBD1,TRBJ1-4,15,CASSPWTGVNEKLFF,TGTGCCAGCAGTCCATGGACAGGGGTGAATGAAAAACTGTTTTTT
.,TRBV7-8,.,TRBJ1-5,16,CASSLGSARGNQPQHF,TGTGCCAGCAGCTTAGGGTCTGCGCGGGGCAATCAGCCCCAGCATTTT
.,TRBV7-2,.,TRBJ2-3,22,CASSLASTRRGQMFFSTDTQYF,TGTGCCAGCAGCTTAGCTTCCACTAGAAGAGGGCAGATGTTTTTTAGCACAGATACGCAGTATTTT
.,TRBV6-5,.,TRBJ2-3,14,CASRRRGSTDTQYF,TGTGCCAGCAGACGTAGGGGTAGCACAGATACGCAGTATTTT
.,TRBV29-1,TRBD2,TRBJ2-1,20,CSVEEWSGLAGGFSYNEQFF,TGCAGCGTTGAAGAGTGGTCGGGACTAGCGGGAGGGTTCTCCTACAATGAGCAGTTCTTC